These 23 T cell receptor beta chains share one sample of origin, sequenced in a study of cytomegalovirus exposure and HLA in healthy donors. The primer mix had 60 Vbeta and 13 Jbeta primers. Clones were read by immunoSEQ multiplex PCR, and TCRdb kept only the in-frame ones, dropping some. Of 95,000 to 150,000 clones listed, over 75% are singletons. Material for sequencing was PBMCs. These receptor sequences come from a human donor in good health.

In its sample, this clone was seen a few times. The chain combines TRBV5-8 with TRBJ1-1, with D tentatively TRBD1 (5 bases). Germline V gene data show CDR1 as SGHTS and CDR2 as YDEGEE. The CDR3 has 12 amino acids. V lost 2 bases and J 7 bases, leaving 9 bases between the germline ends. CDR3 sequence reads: CASSLMGGEAFF. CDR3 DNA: TGTGCCAGCAGCTTAATGGGGGGTGAAGCTTTCTTT.

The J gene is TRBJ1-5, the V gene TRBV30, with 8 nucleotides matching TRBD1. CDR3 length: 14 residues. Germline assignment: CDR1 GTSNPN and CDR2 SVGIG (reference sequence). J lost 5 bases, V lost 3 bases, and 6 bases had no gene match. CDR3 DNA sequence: TGTGCCTGGAGAGGACAGGGCGGGCATCAGCCCCAGCATTTT. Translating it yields CAWRGQGGHQPQHF.

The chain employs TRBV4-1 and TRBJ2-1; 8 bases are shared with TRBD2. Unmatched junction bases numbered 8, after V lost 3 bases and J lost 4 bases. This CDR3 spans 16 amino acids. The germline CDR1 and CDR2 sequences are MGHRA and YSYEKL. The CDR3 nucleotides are TGCGCCAGCAGCCACGATACTAGCGGAGGATACAATGAGCAGTTCTTC. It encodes CASSHDTSGGYNEQFF.

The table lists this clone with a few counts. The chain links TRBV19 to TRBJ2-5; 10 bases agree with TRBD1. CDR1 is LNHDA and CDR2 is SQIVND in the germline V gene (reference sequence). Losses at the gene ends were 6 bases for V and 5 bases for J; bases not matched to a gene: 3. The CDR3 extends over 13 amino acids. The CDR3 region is CASSSDRGETQYF. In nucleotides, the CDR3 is TGTGCCAGTAGCTCGGACAGGGGGGAGACCCAGTACTTC.

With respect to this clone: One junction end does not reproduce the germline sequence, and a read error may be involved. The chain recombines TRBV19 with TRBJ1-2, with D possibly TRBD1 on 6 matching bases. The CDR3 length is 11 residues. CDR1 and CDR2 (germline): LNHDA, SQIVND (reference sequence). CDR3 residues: CASSRGRGPYF. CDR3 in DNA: TGTGCCAGTAGTAGGGGCAGGGGCCCCTACTTC. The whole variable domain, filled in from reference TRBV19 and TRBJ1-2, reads DGGITQSPKYLFRKEGQNVTLSCEQNLNHDAMYWYRQDPGQGLRLIYYSQIVNDFQKGDIAEGYSVSREKKESFPLTVTSAQKNPTAFYLCASSRGRGPYFGSGTRLTVV.

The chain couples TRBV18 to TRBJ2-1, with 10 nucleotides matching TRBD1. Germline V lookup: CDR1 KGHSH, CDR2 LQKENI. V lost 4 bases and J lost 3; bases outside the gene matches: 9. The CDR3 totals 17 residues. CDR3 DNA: TGTGCCAGCTCACTTCCCCGGGACAGGGGCTTCTACAATGAGCAGTTCTTC. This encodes CASSLPRDRGFYNEQFF.

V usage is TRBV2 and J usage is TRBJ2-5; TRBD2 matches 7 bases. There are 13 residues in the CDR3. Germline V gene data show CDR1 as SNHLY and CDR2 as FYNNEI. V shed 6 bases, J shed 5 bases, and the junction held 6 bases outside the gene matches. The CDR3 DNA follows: TGTGCCAGCAGAAGAACTAGCGTCGAGACCCAGTACTTC. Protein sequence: CASRRTSVETQYF.

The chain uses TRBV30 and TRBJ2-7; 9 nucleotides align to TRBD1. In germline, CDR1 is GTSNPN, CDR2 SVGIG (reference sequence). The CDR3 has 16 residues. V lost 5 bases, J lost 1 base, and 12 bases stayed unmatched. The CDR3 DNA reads TGTGCCTGGCTCCCACCACCGGGACAGGGTTCCTACGAGCAGTACTTC. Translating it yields CAWLPPPGQGSYEQYF.

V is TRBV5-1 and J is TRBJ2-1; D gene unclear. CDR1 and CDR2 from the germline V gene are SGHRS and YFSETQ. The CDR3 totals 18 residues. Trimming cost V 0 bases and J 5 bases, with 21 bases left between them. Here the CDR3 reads CASSLGLYRELGNNEQFF. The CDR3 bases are TGCGCCAGCAGCTTGGGATTATATCGAGAGTTGGGCAACAATGAGCAGTTCTTC.

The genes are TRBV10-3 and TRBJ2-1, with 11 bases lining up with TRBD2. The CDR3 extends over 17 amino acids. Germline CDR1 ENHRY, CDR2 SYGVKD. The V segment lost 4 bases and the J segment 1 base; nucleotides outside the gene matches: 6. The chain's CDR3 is CAISVTSGIPSYNEQFF. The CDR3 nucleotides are TGTGCCATCAGTGTGACTAGCGGGATTCCTTCCTACAATGAGCAGTTCTTC.

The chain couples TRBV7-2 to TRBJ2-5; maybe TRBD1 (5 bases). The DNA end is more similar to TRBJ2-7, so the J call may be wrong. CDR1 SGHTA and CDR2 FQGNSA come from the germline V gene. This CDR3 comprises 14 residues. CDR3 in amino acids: CASSVQGSSYEQYF. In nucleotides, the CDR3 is TGTGCCAGCAGCGTGCAGGGAAGCTCCTACGAGCAGTACTTC.

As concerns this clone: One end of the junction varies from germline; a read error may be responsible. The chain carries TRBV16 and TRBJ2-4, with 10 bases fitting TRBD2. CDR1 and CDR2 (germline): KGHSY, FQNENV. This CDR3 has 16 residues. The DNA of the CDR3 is TGTGCCAGCAGCCAACCTCAAGGACTAGCGGTTAACAGTCAGTACTTC. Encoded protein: CASSQPQGLAVNSQYF.

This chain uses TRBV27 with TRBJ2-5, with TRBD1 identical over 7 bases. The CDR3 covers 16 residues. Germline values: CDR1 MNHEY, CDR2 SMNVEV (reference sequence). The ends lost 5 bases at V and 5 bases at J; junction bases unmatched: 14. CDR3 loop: CASSLRTGFLQETQYF. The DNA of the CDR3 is TGTGCCAGCAGTCTCCGGACAGGCTTCCTACAGGAGACCCAGTACTTC.

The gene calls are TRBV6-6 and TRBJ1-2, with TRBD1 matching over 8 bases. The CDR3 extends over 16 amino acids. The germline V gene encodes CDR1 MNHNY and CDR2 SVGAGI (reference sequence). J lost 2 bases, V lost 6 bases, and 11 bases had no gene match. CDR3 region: CASSPPGGAGNYGYTF. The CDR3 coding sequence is TGTGCCAGCAGCCCCCCAGGGGGCGCCGGGAACTATGGCTACACCTTC.

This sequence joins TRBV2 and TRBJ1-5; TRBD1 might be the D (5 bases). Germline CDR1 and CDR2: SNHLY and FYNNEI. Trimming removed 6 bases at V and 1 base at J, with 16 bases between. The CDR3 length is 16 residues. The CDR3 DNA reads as TGTGCCAGCAGAGCTAACCGTGGGGCGAGCAATCAGCCCCAGCATTTT. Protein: CASRANRGASNQPQHF. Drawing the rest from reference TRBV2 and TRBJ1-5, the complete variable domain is EPEVTQTPSHQVTQMGQEVILRCVPISNHLYFYWYRQILGQKVEFLVSFYNNEISEKSEIFDDQFSVERPDGSNFTLKIRSTKLEDSAMYFCASRANRGASNQPQHFGDGTRLSIL.

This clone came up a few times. CDR3 sequence: CASSALRGIGDEQYF. The CDR3 DNA sequence: TGTGCCAGCAGCGCCCTAAGGGGGATCGGGGACGAGCAGTACTTC. V gene TRBV7-8 combines with J gene TRBJ2-7; TRBD1 might be the D (6 bases). V was pared by 5 bases and J by 5 bases, with 19 bases between. This CDR3 has 15 residues. Germline-derived CDR1 and CDR2 are SGHVS and FQNEAQ.

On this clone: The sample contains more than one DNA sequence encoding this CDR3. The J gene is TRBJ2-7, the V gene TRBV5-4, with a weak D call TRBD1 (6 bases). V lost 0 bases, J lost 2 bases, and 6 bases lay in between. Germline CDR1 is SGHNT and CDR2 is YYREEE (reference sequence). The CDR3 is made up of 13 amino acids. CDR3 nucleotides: TGTGCCAGCAGCTTGGAGGGGGCCTACGAGCAGTACTTC. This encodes CASSLEGAYEQYF.

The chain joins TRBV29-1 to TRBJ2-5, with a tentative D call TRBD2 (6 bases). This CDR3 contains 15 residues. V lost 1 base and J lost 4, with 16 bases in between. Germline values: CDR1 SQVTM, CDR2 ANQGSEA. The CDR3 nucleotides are TGCAGCGTTGAAGTGGTACCGGGGAGGCGAGAGACCCAGTACTTC. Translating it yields CSVEVVPGRRETQYF.

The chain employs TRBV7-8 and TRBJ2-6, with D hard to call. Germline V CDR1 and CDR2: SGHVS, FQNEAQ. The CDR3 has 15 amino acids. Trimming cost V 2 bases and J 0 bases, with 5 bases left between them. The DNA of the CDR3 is TGTGCCAGCAGCTTATTCGGCTCTGGGGCCAACGTCCTGACTTTC. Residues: CASSLFGSGANVLTF.

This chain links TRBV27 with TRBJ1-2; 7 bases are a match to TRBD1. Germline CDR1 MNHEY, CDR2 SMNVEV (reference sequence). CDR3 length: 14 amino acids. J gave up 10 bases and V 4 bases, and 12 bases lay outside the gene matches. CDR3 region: CASSSRTGQQVYTF. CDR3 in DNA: TGTGCCAGCAGTTCCCGGACAGGCCAGCAGGTCTACACCTTC.

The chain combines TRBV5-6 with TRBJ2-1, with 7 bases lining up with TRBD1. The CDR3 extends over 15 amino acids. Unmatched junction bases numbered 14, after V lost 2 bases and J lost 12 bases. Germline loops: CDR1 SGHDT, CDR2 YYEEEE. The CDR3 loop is CASSFPGTVIYGQFF. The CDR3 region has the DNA TGTGCCAGCAGCTTCCCAGGGACAGTTATCTATGGGCAGTTCTTC.

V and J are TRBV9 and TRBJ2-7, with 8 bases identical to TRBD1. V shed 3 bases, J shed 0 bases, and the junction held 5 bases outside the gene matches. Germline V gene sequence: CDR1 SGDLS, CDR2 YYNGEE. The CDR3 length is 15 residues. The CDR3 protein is CASSEGGQVSYEQYF. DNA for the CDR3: TGTGCCAGCAGCGAGGGGGGACAGGTCTCCTACGAGCAGTACTTC.

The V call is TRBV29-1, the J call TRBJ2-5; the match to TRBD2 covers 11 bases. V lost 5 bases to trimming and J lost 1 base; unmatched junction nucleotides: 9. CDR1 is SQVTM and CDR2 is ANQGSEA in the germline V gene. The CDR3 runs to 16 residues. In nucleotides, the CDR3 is TGCAGCGTTAGTCCGGGACTAGCGGTCTTCCAAGAGACCCAGTACTTC. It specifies CSVSPGLAVFQETQYF.